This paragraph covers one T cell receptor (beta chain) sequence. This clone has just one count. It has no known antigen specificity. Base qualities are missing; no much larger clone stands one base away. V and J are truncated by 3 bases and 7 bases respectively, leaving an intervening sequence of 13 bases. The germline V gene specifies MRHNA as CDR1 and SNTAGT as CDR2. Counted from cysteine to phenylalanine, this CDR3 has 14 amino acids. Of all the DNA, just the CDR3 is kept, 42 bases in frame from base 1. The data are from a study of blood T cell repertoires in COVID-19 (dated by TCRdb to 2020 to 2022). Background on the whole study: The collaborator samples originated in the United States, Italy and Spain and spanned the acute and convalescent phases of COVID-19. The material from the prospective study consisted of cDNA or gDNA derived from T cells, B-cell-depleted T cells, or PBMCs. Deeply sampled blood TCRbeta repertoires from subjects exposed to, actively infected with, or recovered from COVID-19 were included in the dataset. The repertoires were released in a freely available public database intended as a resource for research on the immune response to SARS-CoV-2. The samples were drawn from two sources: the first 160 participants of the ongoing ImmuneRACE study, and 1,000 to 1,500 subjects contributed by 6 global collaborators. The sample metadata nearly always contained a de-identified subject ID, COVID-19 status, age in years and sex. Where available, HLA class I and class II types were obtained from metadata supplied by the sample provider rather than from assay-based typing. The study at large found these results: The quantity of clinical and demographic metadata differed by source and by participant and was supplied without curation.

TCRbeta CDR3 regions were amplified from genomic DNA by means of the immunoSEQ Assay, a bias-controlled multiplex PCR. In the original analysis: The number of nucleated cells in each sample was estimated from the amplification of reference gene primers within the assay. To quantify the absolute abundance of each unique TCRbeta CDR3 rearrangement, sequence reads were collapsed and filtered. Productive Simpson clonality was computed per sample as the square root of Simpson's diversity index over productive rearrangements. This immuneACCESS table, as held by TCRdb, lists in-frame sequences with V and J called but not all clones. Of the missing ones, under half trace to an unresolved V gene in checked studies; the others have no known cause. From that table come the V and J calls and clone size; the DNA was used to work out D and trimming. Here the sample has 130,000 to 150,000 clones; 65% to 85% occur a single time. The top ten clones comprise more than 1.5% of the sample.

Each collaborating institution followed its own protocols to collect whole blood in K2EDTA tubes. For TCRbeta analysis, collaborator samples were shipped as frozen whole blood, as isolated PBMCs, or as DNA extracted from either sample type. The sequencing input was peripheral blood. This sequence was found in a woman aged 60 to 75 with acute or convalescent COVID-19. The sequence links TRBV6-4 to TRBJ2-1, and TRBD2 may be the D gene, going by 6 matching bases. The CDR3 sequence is CASSESEGVNEQFF. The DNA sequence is TGTGCCAGCAGTGAGTCGGAGGGAGTAAATGAGCAGTTCTTC.